This T cell receptor beta chain is drawn from a study of T cells in Graves' hyperthyroidism and ophthalmopathy. Study context: Once the initial diagnosis was made, peripheral blood was obtained before any treatment.

Graves' hyperthyroidism was deemed stable given no ophthalmopathy progression within 18 months. Exclusions: uncontrolled infection, other autoimmune disease, pregnancy, lactation. Notes on this clonotype: Its antigen is as yet unknown.

Findings and limits, study-wide: Ophthalmopathy stood apart from stable hyperthyroidism in a 13 V-J model.

Using RNA transcripts as the source, TCR beta CDR3 regions were amplified. First-round RT-PCR with HTBI primers amplified the TCR CDR3 region. A single record per CDR3 protein comes from TCRdb applying MiXCR to the multiplex PCR reads. The table lists fewer than 850,000 distinct CDR3 sequences, 17% of them singletons. This CDR3 region has 13 residues. Trimming cost V 5 bases and J 0 bases; bases outside gene matches: 3. CDR1 is DFQATT and CDR2 is SNEGSKA in the germline V gene (reference sequence). The sequence derives from a middle-aged man with Graves' hyperthyroidism. Sequencing was performed on blood. The gene calls are TRBV20-1 and TRBJ1-1, with 7 bases matching TRBD1. The CDR3 nucleotides are TGCAGTGCTCTACAGGGGATGAACACTGAAGCTTTCTTT. Residues: CSALQGMNTEAFF.